A selection of T cell receptor beta chains follows, all from one sample in a study of blood T cell repertoires in COVID-19. The repertoire was sequenced with immunoSEQ multiplex PCR; TCRdb's copy has only in-frame clones and lacks some. The table lists more than 150,000 clones, about nine tenths of them singletons, with around 1.9% in the top ten. Sequencing was done on a sample of peripheral blood. These receptors were collected from a man aged 70-80 years with active or convalescent COVID-19. The CDR3 runs from the conserved cysteine through the conserved F or W. Each record gives: J gene, V gene, clone size, D gene, CDR3 DNA, CDR3 protein. The D gene is left open where the match is weak. Only some rows state a clone size, as once, few, many or a class for expanded clones.

TRBJ1-1	TRBV6-6	NA	NA	TGTGCCAGCAGTCGGACAGACGAAGCTTTCTTT	CASSRTDEAFF
TRBJ1-1	TRBV7-2	once	NA	TGTGCCAGCAGCTTAGGAAGACGGGGGGGCGGGATAGCTTTCTTT	CASSLGRRGGGIAFF
TRBJ2-7	TRBV29-1	few	TRBD2	TGCAGCGTCGATGGACTAGCCACTTCGGACGAGCAGTACTTC	CSVDGLATSDEQYF
TRBJ2-7	TRBV5-1	NA	TRBD1	TGCGCCAGCAGCTTGACAGGGGATCTCCACGAGCAGTACTTC	CASSLTGDLHEQYF
TRBJ2-1	TRBV18	NA	NA	TGTGCCAGCTCGACGGGGGGCAGCAATGAGCAGTTCTTC	CASSTGGSNEQFF
TRBJ1-2	TRBV7-9	NA	NA	TGTGCCAGCAGCCTAGACAAGGTGGGAGCTAACTATGGCTACACCTTC	CASSLDKVGANYGYTF
TRBJ2-1	TRBV5-1	NA	TRBD1	TGCGCCAGCAGCCCGACGCCCAGGGGGCCAAGGAATGAGCAGTTCTTC	CASSPTPRGPRNEQFF
TRBJ2-3	TRBV24-1	NA	TRBD1	TGTGCCACCAGTGATGGGACAGTCACGCAGTATTTT	CATSDGTVTQYF
TRBJ2-3	TRBV18	NA	TRBD2	TGTGCCAGCTCACCAGGACTAGCGGGAGATACGCAGTATTTT	CASSPGLAGDTQYF
TRBJ1-5	TRBV7-9	NA	TRBD1	TGTGCCAGCAGCTTCGGAGGTGACAGGGGTGGCAATCAGCCCCAGCATTTT	CASSFGGDRGGNQPQHF
TRBJ1-1	TRBV24-1	NA	TRBD1	TGTGCCACCAGTGATGGGACAGCGAGCTACACTGAAGCTTTCTTT	CATSDGTASYTEAFF
TRBJ1-5	TRBV30	NA	NA	TGTGCCTGGAGTCCTCGCGGCAGGGGTTTAGGTAGGAATCAGCCCCAGCATTTT	CAWSPRGRGLGRNQPQHF
TRBJ2-1	TRBV9	NA	NA	TGTGCCAGCAGCTTAGGGGGGCAGGGGAGTCGGAATGAGCAGTTCTTC	CASSLGGQGSRNEQFF
TRBJ2-1	TRBV9	NA	TRBD2	TGTGCCAGCAGCGTAGATCCCACTAGCGGGATCAAAAATGAGCAGTTCTTC	CASSVDPTSGIKNEQFF
TRBJ1-5	TRBV6-6	NA	TRBD1	TGTGCCAGCAGTTACGGACAGGTTGGCAATCAGCCCCAGCATTTT	CASSYGQVGNQPQHF
TRBJ2-3	TRBV5-4	NA	NA	TGTGCCAGCAGCTTGACGACAGCCAGCACAGATACGCAGTATTTT	CASSLTTASTDTQYF
TRBJ1-4	TRBV28	NA	TRBD1	TGTGCCAGCAGTCCAGGACAGGCGGCAGCTAATGAAAAACTGTTTTTT	CASSPGQAAANEKLFF
TRBJ2-7	TRBV5-5	NA	NA	TGTGCCAGCAGCTTCCAGGTCCACGAGCAGTACTTC	CASSFQVHEQYF
TRBJ2-1	TRBV5-1	NA	TRBD2	TGCGCCAGCAGCGGTAGCGGGGGGGGAAACAATGAGCAGTTCTTC	CASSGSGGGNNEQFF
TRBJ1-6	TRBV14	NA	NA	TGTGCCAGCAGCCAGCGGACGGGAAGAAATTCACCCCTCCACTTT	CASSQRTGRNSPLHF
TRBJ2-7	TRBV7-9	NA	TRBD2	TGTGCCAGCAGCCAGGGACTAGCGGGGCCCTCCTACGAGCAGTACTTC	CASSQGLAGPSYEQYF
TRBJ1-3	TRBV2	NA	NA	TGTGCCAGCCAGGGAATCAGCTCTGGAAACACCATATATTTT	CASQGISSGNTIYF
TRBJ1-3	TRBV6-5	once	TRBD1	TGTGCCAGCGGGGGACAGGGACTGTCTGGAAACACCATATATTTT	CASGGQGLSGNTIYF
TRBJ2-7	TRBV19	once	NA	TGTGCCAGTAGTATATCCGACAGACTTTACGAGCAGTACTTC	CASSISDRLYEQYF
TRBJ2-2	TRBV6-6	NA	NA	TGTGCCAGCAGCGTTGTACACCCGAACACCGGGGAGCTGTTTTTT	CASSVVHPNTGELFF
TRBJ1-5	TRBV28	NA	TRBD1	TGTGCCAGCAGTTCCTTCCGGGACAGGATGTTTAGCAATCAGCCCCAGCATTTT	CASSSFRDRMFSNQPQHF
TRBJ1-2	TRBV2	NA	TRBD1	TGTGCCAGCAGTGTGGGACAGGGGTGGGGCTATGGCTACACCTTC	CASSVGQGWGYGYTF
TRBJ2-5	TRBV2	once	TRBD2	TGTGCCAGCGTCCCGGGACTAGCGGTAGTAGAGACCCAGTACTTC	CASVPGLAVVETQYF
TRBJ1-5	TRBV7-2	NA	NA	TGTGCCAGCAGCCAGGACAGTAGCAATCAGCCCCAGCATTTT	CASSQDSSNQPQHF
TRBJ1-1	TRBV29-1	NA	NA	TGCAGCGCCTCCTTGGCCACTGAAGCTTTCTTT	CSASLATEAFF
TRBJ2-5	TRBV28	NA	NA	TGTGCCAGCAGTCCTACCCAGGGTATTGAGACCCAGTACTTC	CASSPTQGIETQYF
TRBJ1-4	TRBV4-2	NA	TRBD1	TGTGCCAGCAGCCAAAGTCCCGCTACAGGGGGCGAAAAACTGTTTTTT	CASSQSPATGGEKLFF
TRBJ1-3	TRBV4-2	NA	NA	TGTGCCAGCAGCCTCCGTTCTGGAAACACCATATATTTT	CASSLRSGNTIYF
TRBJ2-7	TRBV21-1	NA	NA	TGTGCCAGCAAGGACGGGGTATCCTCCTACGAGCAGTACTTC	CASKDGVSSYEQYF
TRBJ2-1	TRBV19	NA	TRBD2	TGTGCCAGTAGTCGGACTAGCGGGGCAGGGAATGAGCAGTTCTTC	CASSRTSGAGNEQFF
TRBJ2-1	TRBV14	once	NA	TGTGCCAGCAGCCGACTAGAACTAGTCGCCAATGAGCAGTTCTTC	CASSRLELVANEQFF
TRBJ2-5	TRBV5-1	NA	NA	TGCGCCAGCTCATCGGTAGAGACCCAGTACTTC	CASSSVETQYF
TRBJ2-7	TRBV6-2/TRBV6-3	NA	TRBD2	TGTGCCAGCAGTTACTCCTTTGGCGGGGGGGTCGACGAGCAGTACTTC	CASSYSFGGGVDEQYF
TRBJ2-7	TRBV18	NA	TRBD1	TGTGCCAGCTCACCAAGGACAGGGAGCTCCTACGAGCAGTACTTC	CASSPRTGSSYEQYF
TRBJ2-5	TRBV7-9	NA	TRBD2	TGTGCCAGCAGCTTCGGACTAGCGGGGGTGGAGACCCAGTACTTC	CASSFGLAGVETQYF
TRBJ2-1	TRBV30	NA	TRBD2	TGTGCCTGGAGTGGGCGGGGGAGTCCAAGGAATGAGCAGTTCTTC	CAWSGRGSPRNEQFF
TRBJ1-5	TRBV28	few	NA	TGTGCCAGCACCCGACGAGGAGGGTTTAATCAGCCCCAGCATTTT	CASTRRGGFNQPQHF
TRBJ2-7	TRBV5-4	NA	NA	TGTGCCAGCAGCCAAGGACAGAACTCCTACGAGCAGTACTTC	CASSQGQNSYEQYF
TRBJ2-1	TRBV18	once	TRBD1	TGTGCCAGCTCACCCTTCCAGGGGGCCAAGGTCTTGGAGCAGTTCTTC	CASSPFQGAKVLEQFF
TRBJ2-7	TRBV5-6	NA	NA	TGTGCCAGCAGCCTGACAACGGGGTGGGAGGTGCAGTACTTC	CASSLTTGWEVQYF
TRBJ2-3	TRBV4-1	NA	TRBD2	TGCGCCAGCAGCTACAGACTAGCGGGAGTGACAGATACGCAGTATTTT	CASSYRLAGVTDTQYF
TRBJ1-1	TRBV30	NA	NA	TGTGCCTGGAGCCCTTTTTGGGGGCACACTGAAGCTTTCTTT	CAWSPFWGHTEAFF
TRBJ2-3	TRBV20-1	NA	TRBD2	TGCAGTGCTAGTGCAAACCGCGGGGGGCGATGGGATACGCAGTATTTT	CSASANRGGRWDTQYF
TRBJ1-5	TRBV19	few	NA	TGTGCCAGTAGAAGCCGGGGTAATAGCAATCAGCCCCAGCATTTT	CASRSRGNSNQPQHF
TRBJ2-7	TRBV9	NA	TRBD1	TGTGCCAGCAGCGAAGGGACAGGGCTTACCTACGAGCAGTACTTC	CASSEGTGLTYEQYF
TRBJ1-3	TRBV7-9	NA	NA	TGTGCCAGCAGCTTAGACGGCACAGCCGGAAACACCATATATTTT	CASSLDGTAGNTIYF
TRBJ1-3	TRBV6-5	NA	TRBD1	TGTGCCAGCAGTTACTTGGGGGGACAGGGAGGAAACACCATATATTTT	CASSYLGGQGGNTIYF
TRBJ2-3	TRBV5-8	once	TRBD1	TGTGCCAGCAGCAGACTACCGGGACAGGGGGCAGATACGCAGTATTTT	CASSRLPGQGADTQYF
TRBJ1-2	TRBV6-1	NA	TRBD1	TGTGCCAGCAGTGAAGCGCAGGGGGCAAATGGCTACACCTTC	CASSEAQGANGYTF
TRBJ2-3	TRBV5-1	NA	TRBD2	TGCGCCAGCAGCTCAGGACTAGCGGCCGCGAGCACAGATACGCAGTATTTT	CASSSGLAAASTDTQYF
TRBJ2-5	TRBV6-5	few	TRBD1	TGTGCCAGCAGTCCGGACAGGGCGAAGACCCAGTACTTC	CASSPDRAKTQYF
TRBJ2-3	TRBV12-5	NA	TRBD2	TGTGCTAGTGGTTTGACCGGGGGGGCAGATACGCAGTATTTT	CASGLTGGADTQYF
TRBJ2-5	TRBV28	NA	TRBD2	TGTGCCAGCAGTTTGGGAGGGCGGCAAGAGACCCAGTACTTC	CASSLGGRQETQYF